This T cell receptor (beta chain) derives from a study of T cell responses to AZD1222 COVID-19 vaccine. Combined were second doses at about 4 or about 12 weeks. Measured with immunoSEQ multiplex PCR; TCRdb has only the in-frame clones, and not every one. The table records 40,000 or so clones, roughly 83% of them present only once. Findings and limits, study-wide: Regions 160-218 and 743-854 dominated among vaccine-associated CD4 TCRs spanning spike.

A remark on this clone: What it binds is unknown.

V dropped 2 bases and J dropped 1; count of bases not matched to a gene: 9. The CDR3 consists of 20 residues. CDR1 SGHVS and CDR2 FNYEAQ come from the germline V gene. The J gene is TRBJ2-6, the V gene TRBV7-6; 12 bases are shared with TRBD1. This receptor was identified in an adult who received the AZD1222 COVID-19 vaccine. Sequenced material: peripheral blood, taken 28 days after the second AZD1222 dose. In nucleotides, the CDR3 is TGTGCCAGCAGCTTAAGGGACAGGGGGCTGAGAGAGTCTGGGGCCAACGTCCTGACTTTC. Encoded protein: CASSLRDRGLRESGANVLTF.